The source of this T cell receptor (beta chain) is a study of response to subunit inactivated influenza vaccine. Study observations and caveats: That few new T cells are recruited by each seasonal influenza vaccination was the authors' suggestion.

TCRdb fed the RT-PCR reads into MiXCR, producing one record per CDR3 protein. The repertoire has more than 700,000 distinct CDR3 sequences, less than 25% of them found once; the top ten carry 9.5% to 13%. J lost 0 bases, V lost 3 bases, and 4 bases had no gene match. This CDR3 has 16 amino acids. CDR1 and CDR2 (germline): MNHEY, SMNVEV (reference sequence). This clonotype was seen a handful of times. Antigen specificity is unknown. This receptor was taken from a man aged 45-65 years who received an inactivated influenza vaccine. This chain connects TRBV27 to TRBJ2-2; 7 bases align to TRBD2. Here the sequenced sample was PBMCs from blood, taken roughly 5 days after vaccination. The CDR3 loop reads CASSLGTSANTGELFF. The CDR3 DNA follows: TGTGCCAGCAGTTTGGGTACTAGCGCGAACACCGGGGAGCTGTTTTTT.